The next 10 T cell receptor beta chains were all read from a single sample in a study of T-cell memory formation after mild COVID-19. A single record per CDR3 protein comes from TCRdb applying MiXCR to the 5' RACE reads. Here the sample spans approximately 260,000 distinct CDR3 sequences, around 17% being singletons. Sequenced: PBMCs or a T cell subset sorted from them (not recorded which). The receptor set was obtained from a man between 18 and 35 years old who had mild COVID-19 (a few samples of this study predate the infection). Cell type and time point are not known.

The chain combines TRBV7-9 with TRBJ2-5; D ambiguous. From germline, CDR1 is SEHNR and CDR2 FQNEAQ (reference sequence). The length of the CDR3 is 13 residues. V lost 4 bases to trimming and J lost 4 bases, with 10 bases between them. The CDR3 loop reads CASSSVRTETQYF. CDR3 coding DNA: TGTGCCAGCAGCTCCGTGAGAACAGAGACCCAGTACTTC. Based on the CDR3 plus reference TRBV7-9 and TRBJ2-5, the full variable domain is DTGVSQNPRHKITKRGQNVTFRCDPISEHNRLYWYRQTLGQGPEFLTYFQNEAQLEKSRLLSDRFSAERPKGSFSTLEIQRTEQGDSAMYLCASSSVRTETQYFGPGTRLLVL.

There are a few counts of this clonotype. This chain uses TRBV12-3 or TRBV12-4 with TRBJ1-2; 7 bases agree with TRBD1. This CDR3 spans 14 amino acids. V lost 2 bases, J lost 5 bases, and 5 bases stayed unmatched. The CDR3 coding sequence is TGTGCCAGCAGTTTAACGGACAGGAGTTATGGCTACACCTTC. Translating gives CASSLTDRSYGYTF.

This rearrangement joins TRBV7-2 to TRBJ2-5; D may be TRBD1 (5 bases). Deletions cut 5 bases from V and 1 base from J, with 8 bases between. Germline V gives CDR1 SGHTA, CDR2 FQGNSA. The length of the CDR3 is 13 residues. The CDR3 protein is CASSRQTQETQYF. CDR3 nucleotide sequence: TGTGCCAGCAGCCGACAGACCCAAGAGACCCAGTACTTC.

This clonotype has just a few counts. This rearrangement joins TRBV12-3 or TRBV12-4 to TRBJ2-3; D unclear. Trimming took 7 bases from V and 0 from J, leaving 14 bases between them. This CDR3 comprises 15 residues. Written as DNA, the CDR3 is TGTGCCAGCACTGTGAGGTCCTCTAGCACAGATACGCAGTATTTT. This encodes CASTVRSSSTDTQYF.

The chain employs TRBV3-1 and TRBJ2-2; D not resolved. V lost 2 bases, J lost 10 bases, and 8 bases lay in between. Germline V lookup: CDR1 LGHDT, CDR2 YNNKEL (reference sequence). The CDR3 is 12 residues long. The CDR3 DNA follows: TGTGCCAGCAGCCAAATTGCCGTGGAGCTGTTTTTT. This sequence encodes CASSQIAVELFF.

The chain joins TRBV18 to TRBJ1-5; D ambiguous. Deletions cut 3 bases from V and 4 bases from J, with 7 bases between. This CDR3 is 13 amino acids long. Germline CDR1 KGHSH, CDR2 LQKENI. CDR3 coding DNA: TGTGCCAGCTCACCGAGGGCGAATCAGCCCCAGCATTTT. Translating it yields CASSPRANQPQHF.

This clonotype was seen only a few times. This chain links TRBV19 with TRBJ2-1; weak D call: TRBD1 (6 bases). This CDR3 spans 14 amino acids. Looked up from germline, CDR1 is LNHDA and CDR2 is SQIVND (reference sequence). V shed 7 bases and J shed 9 bases, with 19 bases lying between them. CDR3 sequence: CASTLRGRPGEQFF. CDR3 nucleotide sequence: TGTGCCAGTACCCTCAGGGGCAGGCCGGGTGAGCAGTTCTTC.

In this sample, this clonotype turned up a few times. V and J are TRBV7-9 and TRBJ2-5; either TRBD1 or TRBD2 may fit D (5 bases each). Per the germline V gene, CDR1 is SEHNR and CDR2 is FQNEAQ (reference sequence). This CDR3 is 15 amino acids long. The ends were cut back, 1 base at V and 13 bases at J, with 22 bases in the middle. Here the CDR3 DNA reads TGTGCCAGCAGCTTAGACCCGGGACCCCCCCAATCGGTGTACTTC. Translated: CASSLDPGPPQSVYF.

This clonotype was observed at least ten times. The genes are TRBV7-2 and TRBJ2-3; 9 bases are shared with TRBD2. The CDR3 is 13 residues long. V trimming: 5 bases; J trimming: 8 bases; junction bases outside the gene matches: 5. Germline CDR1 and CDR2: SGHTA and FQGNSA. CDR3: CASSRLAGATQYF. CDR3 DNA sequence: TGTGCCAGCAGCCGTTTAGCGGGGGCTACGCAGTATTTT.

The gene calls are TRBV18 and TRBJ2-7; 11 bases align to TRBD1. The germline gives CDR1 KGHSH, CDR2 LQKENI. Trimming cost V 6 bases and J 3 bases; bases outside gene matches: 7. The CDR3 extends over 15 amino acids. In nucleotides, the CDR3 is TGTGCCAGCTCGAACCGGGACAGGGGGGGCTACGAGCAGTACTTC. It yields the protein CASSNRDRGGYEQYF.